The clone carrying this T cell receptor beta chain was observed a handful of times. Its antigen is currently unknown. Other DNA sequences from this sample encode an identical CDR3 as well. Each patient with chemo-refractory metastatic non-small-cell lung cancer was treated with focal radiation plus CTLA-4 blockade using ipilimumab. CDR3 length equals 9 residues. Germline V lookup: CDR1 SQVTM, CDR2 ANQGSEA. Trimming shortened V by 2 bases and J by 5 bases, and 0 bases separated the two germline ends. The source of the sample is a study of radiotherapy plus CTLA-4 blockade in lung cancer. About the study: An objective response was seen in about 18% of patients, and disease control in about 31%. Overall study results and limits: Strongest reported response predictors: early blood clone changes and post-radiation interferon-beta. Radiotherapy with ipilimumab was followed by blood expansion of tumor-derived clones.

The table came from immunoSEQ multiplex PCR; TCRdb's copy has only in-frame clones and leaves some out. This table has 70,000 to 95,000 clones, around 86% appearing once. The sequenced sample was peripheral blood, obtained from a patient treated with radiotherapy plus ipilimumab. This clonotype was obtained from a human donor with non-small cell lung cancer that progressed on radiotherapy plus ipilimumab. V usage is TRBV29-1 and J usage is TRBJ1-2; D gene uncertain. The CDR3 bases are TGCAGCGTTGAATATGGCTACACCTTC. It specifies CSVEYGYTF.